This T cell receptor beta chain was identified in a study of cytomegalovirus exposure and HLA in healthy donors. Researchers ran the PCR with 60 Vbeta and 13 Jbeta primers. Sequenced by immunoSEQ multiplex PCR; TCRdb stores in-frame clones only, minus some. The sample records just over 200,000 clones, around 83% being singletons. J was trimmed by 5 bases and V by 4 bases; bases with no gene match: 5. This CDR3 has 14 residues. CDR1 and CDR2 from the germline V gene are MNHNS and SASEGT. The sample consisted of PBMCs. The sequence was obtained from a woman aged 40 to 50 in good health and CMV-seronegative. This chain links TRBV6-1 with TRBJ1-5; 7 bases are shared with TRBD1. Written as DNA, the CDR3 is TGTGCCAGCAGTGGAAGACAGGGAGATCAGCCCCAGCATTTT. Its translation: CASSGRQGDQPQHF.